Following are 25 T cell receptor beta chains from one sample sequenced in a study of blood T cell repertoires in COVID-19. TCRdb's table, derived via immunoSEQ multiplex PCR, lists solely in-frame clones and lacks some. The table includes 110,000 to 150,000 clones, more than 75% detected once. The sample comprised PBMCs or T cells enriched from blood (not recorded which). These TCRs come from a man aged 55-75 years who had recovered from COVID-19.

V gene TRBV19 combines with J gene TRBJ1-5; TRBD1 matches 8 bases. Trimming cost V 6 bases and J 3 bases; bases outside gene matches: 7. Germline CDR1 and CDR2: LNHDA and SQIVND (reference sequence). The CDR3 is made up of 15 amino acids. The CDR3 is CASREDRALNQPQHF. CDR3 sequence (DNA): TGTGCCAGTAGGGAGGACAGGGCCCTCAATCAGCCCCAGCATTTT.

This clone was detected only once. The chain is built from TRBV5-4 and TRBJ1-1; D is unresolved. V was clipped by 3 bases and J by 0 bases, with 15 bases between them. CDR3 size: 16 residues. The germline gives CDR1 SGHNT, CDR2 YYREEE (reference sequence). CDR3 loop: CASSSGGSSMNTEAFF. In DNA form, the CDR3 reads TGTGCCAGCAGCTCCGGAGGGTCCAGCATGAACACTGAAGCTTTCTTT.

The CDR3 protein is CASSSRTGGFTGELFF. DNA for the CDR3: TGTGCCAGCAGCAGTCGGACGGGGGGGTTCACCGGGGAGCTGTTTTTT. The V gene is TRBV11-2, the J gene TRBJ2-2; 8 nucleotides agree with TRBD2. In germline, CDR1 is SGHAT, CDR2 FQNNGV. CDR3 size: 16 residues. With V trimmed by 5 bases and J by 4 bases, 9 bases remained unmatched.

This rearrangement joins TRBV7-8 to TRBJ1-1; the D is unclear. Trimming pared 4 bases from V and 2 bases from J, leaving 8 bases between. CDR3 length equals 13 residues. CDR1 and CDR2 from the germline V gene are SGHVS and FQNEAQ. CDR3 sequence reads: CASSSQSNTEAFF. Here the CDR3 DNA reads TGTGCCAGCAGCTCCCAGTCCAACACTGAAGCTTTCTTT.

This clone was seen once. This chain links TRBV7-9 with TRBJ2-3; 14 nucleotides agree with TRBD2. V was clipped by 6 bases and J by 3 bases; unmatched bases: 5. The CDR3 contains 16 residues. Per the germline V gene, CDR1 is SEHNR and CDR2 is FQNEAQ (reference sequence). CDR3 amino acids: CASRPGLAGVTDTQYF. The CDR3 DNA reads TGTGCCAGCAGACCGGGACTAGCGGGAGTTACAGATACGCAGTATTTT.

The DNA for the CDR3 is TGCGCCAGCAGCCTGGACAGCCATAGCAATCAGCCCCAGCATTTT. Its protein is CASSLDSHSNQPQHF. The V call is TRBV5-1, the J call TRBJ1-5; tentative D call: TRBD1 (6 bases). V was cut by 4 bases and J by 0 bases, with 11 bases left in between. Per the germline V gene, CDR1 is SGHRS and CDR2 is YFSETQ. The length of the CDR3 is 15 residues.

CDR3 amino acids: CASSSPGGSVETQYF. Written as DNA, the CDR3 is TGTGCCAGCAGTTCCCCCGGGGGATCCGTAGAGACCCAGTACTTC. The J gene is TRBJ2-5, the V gene TRBV28; maybe TRBD2 (6 bases). The CDR3 loop spans 15 amino acids. Germline lookup yields CDR1 MDHEN and CDR2 SYDVKM. Trimming removed 4 bases at V and 4 bases at J, with 16 bases between.

This chain connects TRBV10-3 to TRBJ2-7, with 9 positions matching TRBD1. The germline V gene encodes CDR1 ENHRY and CDR2 SYGVKD. This CDR3 is built from 14 residues. V lost 6 bases and J lost 2; bases outside the gene matches: 5. The CDR3 loop reads CAISGTGRPYEQYF. In DNA form, the CDR3 reads TGTGCCATCAGCGGGACAGGGCGACCCTACGAGCAGTACTTC.

The rearrangement links TRBV18 to TRBJ1-3, with unresolved D. The germline V and J ends were trimmed by 2 bases and 3 bases, with 17 bases remaining between them. The CDR3 contains 17 residues. CDR1 is KGHSH, CDR2 LQKENI, per germline. As DNA, the CDR3 is TGTGCCAGCTCACCATCGAGAGGGTTGTTGGATGGAAACACCATATATTTT. Protein: CASSPSRGLLDGNTIYF.

The rearrangement joins TRBV19 to TRBJ1-5; D is undetermined. Germline values: CDR1 LNHDA, CDR2 SQIVND (reference sequence). The CDR3 has 15 residues. V lost 4 bases and J lost 5, with 15 bases in between. The CDR3 reads CASSRGGRGYQPQHF. CDR3 DNA sequence: TGTGCCAGTAGTAGGGGAGGGAGAGGGTATCAGCCCCAGCATTTT.

For the CDR3, the DNA is TGTGCCAGCAGCTATTTGGGGACAGGGAATGAGCAGTTCTTC. Translation gives CASSYLGTGNEQFF. The chain employs TRBV6-5 and TRBJ2-1; TRBD1 matches at 9 bases. Looked up from germline, CDR1 is MNHEY and CDR2 is SVGAGI. V shed 6 bases and J 7 bases; nucleotides not matched to a gene: 7. CDR3 length: 14 amino acids.

V usage is TRBV5-6 and J usage is TRBJ1-1, with 8 bases matching TRBD1. The V gene end was trimmed by 1 base and the J gene end by 2 bases; junction bases not matched to a gene: 1. This CDR3 has 14 amino acids. Per germline, CDR1 SGHDT and CDR2 YYEEEE. CDR3 region: CASSLTGGNTEAFF. In DNA form, the CDR3 reads TGTGCCAGCAGCTTGACAGGGGGTAACACTGAAGCTTTCTTT.

J is TRBJ1-6 and V is TRBV2; maybe TRBD1 (6 bases). There are 15 residues in the CDR3. Trimming shortened V by 7 bases and J by 8 bases, and 18 bases separated the two germline ends. Germline V lookup: CDR1 SNHLY, CDR2 FYNNEI. The chain's CDR3 is CASKDSVSGYSPLHF. CDR3 bases: TGTGCCAGCAAGGACAGCGTGTCCGGGTATTCACCCCTCCACTTT.

This clone has just a few counts. The chain employs TRBV6-5 and TRBJ1-6, with D uncertain. The CDR3 loop spans 12 amino acids. CDR1 is MNHEY and CDR2 is SVGAGI in the germline V gene. V lost 3 bases, J lost 8 bases, and 5 bases lay in between. In DNA form, the CDR3 reads TGTGCCAGCAGTTATCGGGATTCACCCCTCCACTTT. Translation: CASSYRDSPLHF.

This clone has a handful of counts. The gene calls are TRBV5-6 and TRBJ2-6; D is undetermined. In germline, CDR1 is SGHDT, CDR2 YYEEEE. Trimming pared 5 bases from V and 4 bases from J, leaving 7 bases between. This CDR3 region has 13 residues. CDR3 bases: TGTGCCAGCAGTCCCGGGGGGGCCAACGTCCTGACTTTC. This gives the protein CASSPGGANVLTF.

This chain links TRBV13 with TRBJ1-6; 8 bases are shared with TRBD1. The trim removed 5 bases at V and 10 bases at J, leaving 4 bases unmatched. CDR1 is PRHDT and CDR2 is FYEKMQ in the germline V gene (reference sequence). The CDR3 has 13 amino acids. The CDR3 DNA sequence: TGTGCCAGCAGCGCCAGGGGGCTCTCACCCCTCCACTTT. Its protein product is CASSARGLSPLHF.

The CDR3 region is CASSSAGGAHGYTF. The CDR3 DNA sequence: TGTGCCAGCTCGAGCGCCGGGGGGGCTCATGGCTACACCTTC. The chain is built from TRBV27 and TRBJ1-2; a possible D gene is TRBD1 (6 bases). V was clipped by 8 bases and J by 6 bases, with 19 bases between them. CDR3 length: 14 residues. In germline, CDR1 is MNHEY, CDR2 SMNVEV (reference sequence).

The chain carries TRBV28 and TRBJ1-5; 7 bases agree with TRBD1. Losses at the gene ends were 6 bases for V and 7 bases for J; bases not matched to a gene: 27. Germline CDR1 MDHEN, CDR2 SYDVKM. The CDR3 has 20 residues. The CDR3 DNA is TGTGCCAGCAGCACCAACATAGGGGGCAGGGTGGCGGTCTGGAGACAGCCCCAGCATTTT. Its protein is CASSTNIGGRVAVWRQPQHF.

CDR3 loop: CASSLDQGLDSPLHF. CDR3 in DNA: TGTGCCAGCAGCTTAGACCAGGGCTTGGATTCACCCCTCCACTTT. The chain links TRBV7-8 to TRBJ1-6; a weak D match, TRBD1 (5 bases). Trimming took off 1 base at V and 8 bases at J, with 12 bases between the two ends. Germline CDR1 reads SGHVS; CDR2 reads FQNEAQ. The CDR3 sequence is 15 residues long. The complete variable domain, with remaining parts taken from reference TRBV7-8 and TRBJ1-6, reads GAGVSQSPRYKVAKRGQDVALRCDPISGHVSLFWYQQALGQGPEFLTYFQNEAQLDKSGLPSDRFFAERPEGSVSTLKIQRTQQEDSAVYLCASSLDQGLDSPLHFGNGTRLTVT.

Only one count was recorded for this clone. The chain links TRBV28 to TRBJ2-3, with TRBD2 as a possible D gene (5 bases). The germline CDR1 and CDR2 sequences are MDHEN and SYDVKM. Trimming pared 4 bases from V and 2 bases from J, leaving 7 bases between. The CDR3 runs to 13 residues. The CDR3 loop reads CASSSGSTDTQYF. The CDR3 coding sequence is TGTGCCAGCAGTTCGGGGTCCACAGATACGCAGTATTTT.

The V and J genes are TRBV4-1 and TRBJ2-1, with 7 bases aligning to TRBD2. Looked up from germline, CDR1 is MGHRA and CDR2 is YSYEKL. This CDR3 spans 18 amino acids. J was trimmed by 7 bases and V by 1 base; bases with no gene match: 16. The CDR3: CASSQVPLMAGVINEQFF. The CDR3 nucleotides are TGCGCCAGCAGCCAAGTCCCCTTGATGGCGGGGGTGATTAATGAGCAGTTCTTC.

The chain employs TRBV2 and TRBJ1-3; D may be TRBD1 (5 bases). Per germline, CDR1 SNHLY and CDR2 FYNNEI. The CDR3 length is 15 residues. V lost 3 bases and J lost 3, with 12 bases in between. This CDR3 reads CASSEIRDSGNTIYF. In DNA form, the CDR3 reads TGTGCCAGCAGTGAGATCAGGGATAGTGGAAACACCATATATTTT.

This clone showed up just once. An end of the junction does not agree with germline; a read error may underlie this. The chain joins TRBV19 to TRBJ2-2, with D unresolved. Germline values: CDR1 LNHDA, CDR2 SQIVND (reference sequence). The CDR3 sequence is 13 residues long. The DNA for the CDR3 is TGTGCCAGTAGTATACAAAACATCGGGGAGCTGTTTTTT. It yields the protein CASSIQNIGELFF.

The J gene is TRBJ1-2, the V gene TRBV2; D perhaps matches TRBD1 (6 bases). The V gene lost 3 bases and the J gene lost 8 bases, with 19 bases spanning the gap. The CDR3 runs 15 residues. Germline CDR1 SNHLY, CDR2 FYNNEI. The CDR3 DNA reads TGTGCCAGCAGTGATACTTTAGGGGGAGATCCGGGCTACACCTTC. Protein sequence: CASSDTLGGDPGYTF.

The J gene is TRBJ2-3, the V gene TRBV24-1; the D gene is possibly TRBD2 (7 bases). Deletions cut 3 bases from V and 3 bases from J, with 12 bases between. Germline V lookup: CDR1 KGHDR, CDR2 SFDVKD. The CDR3 covers 15 residues. Written as DNA, the CDR3 is TGTGCCACCAGTGATCGAAGGGGGGGGACAGATACGCAGTATTTT. This sequence encodes CATSDRRGGTDTQYF.